One and the same sample provided the 21 T cell receptor beta chains below, sequenced in a study of OX40 agonist ivuxolimab in advanced cancers. Assay used: immunoSEQ multiplex PCR; TCRdb lists only in-frame clones, some missing. In the table there are about 78,000 clones, roughly 92% of which are singletons. The source was CD4+ or CD8+ T cells sorted from blood, collected in a trial of the OX40 agonist ivuxolimab. These receptors came from an adult with an advanced solid tumor such as melanoma, head and neck, liver or kidney cancer.

The V gene is TRBV7-2, the J gene TRBJ2-5, with 7 bases fitting TRBD2. This CDR3 region has 13 residues. Germline loops: CDR1 SGHTA, CDR2 FQGNSA. Germline trimming cut 5 bases from V and 2 bases from J; bases unmatched to any gene: 2. The CDR3 spells CASSRRGQETQYF. The DNA for the CDR3 is TGTGCCAGCAGCCGGCGGGGGCAAGAGACCCAGTACTTC.

V and J are TRBV11-2 and TRBJ2-5; TRBD1 matches 7 bases. This CDR3 comprises 14 residues. CDR1 and CDR2 (germline): SGHAT, FQNNGV. With V trimmed by 5 bases and J by 1 base, 4 bases remained unmatched. CDR3 protein: CASSPGQIQETQYF. The DNA for the CDR3 is TGTGCCAGCAGCCCGGGACAGATCCAAGAGACCCAGTACTTC.

This rearrangement joins TRBV28 to TRBJ2-7; maybe TRBD1 (5 bases). Trimming stripped 6 bases from V and 4 bases from J, with 19 bases between. Germline V gene sequence: CDR1 MDHEN, CDR2 SYDVKM. CDR3 length: 15 residues. This CDR3 is CASRPGWGGTYEQYF. CDR3 sequence (DNA): TGTGCCAGCAGACCCGGCTGGGGCGGCACTTACGAGCAGTACTTC.

This sequence joins TRBV4-1 and TRBJ1-4; D is ambiguous. This CDR3 contains 15 residues. Trimming left V 0 bases short and J 5 bases short, with 10 bases between. Looked up from germline, CDR1 is MGHRA and CDR2 is YSYEKL. CDR3 in amino acids: CASSQDQEENEKLFF. The CDR3 nucleotides read TGCGCCAGCAGCCAAGATCAGGAGGAAAATGAAAAACTGTTTTTT.

The chain carries TRBV2 and TRBJ1-1, with D unresolved. Per germline, CDR1 SNHLY and CDR2 FYNNEI. The CDR3 spans 14 residues. With 8 bases removed from V and 0 bases from J, the gap between germline ends came to 13 bases. The DNA for the CDR3 is TGTGCCAGCGCCCCCGCCCCGCTGAACACTGAAGCTTTCTTT. It encodes CASAPAPLNTEAFF.

The chain employs TRBV9 and TRBJ2-1; tentative D call: TRBD2 (6 bases). Germline V CDR1 and CDR2: SGDLS, YYNGEE. CDR3 length equals 15 residues. V was clipped by 4 bases and J by 4 bases, with 15 bases between them. CDR3 residues: CASSPRWGVYNEQFF. CDR3 bases: TGTGCCAGCAGCCCAAGGTGGGGGGTATACAATGAGCAGTTCTTC. Full variable domain (missing parts from reference TRBV9 and TRBJ2-1): DSGVTQTPKHLITATGQRVTLRCSPRSGDLSVYWYQQSLDQGLQFLIQYYNGEERAKGNILERFSAQQFPDLHSELNLSSLELGDSALYFCASSPRWGVYNEQFFGPGTRLTVL.

The chain employs TRBV7-9 and TRBJ2-1, with 8 bases fitting TRBD1. This CDR3 has 17 residues. With V trimmed by 8 bases and J by 3 bases, 15 bases remained unmatched. The germline V gene has CDR1 SEHNR and CDR2 FQNEAQ (reference sequence). The CDR3 sequence: CASGLRTGWGNYNEQFF. CDR3 coding DNA: TGTGCCAGCGGACTGAGGACAGGGTGGGGGAACTACAATGAGCAGTTCTTC.

J is TRBJ2-2 and V is TRBV7-8; no reliable D call. V lost 0 bases, J lost 3 bases, and 11 bases lay in between. The CDR3 spans 16 residues. The germline V gene has CDR1 SGHVS and CDR2 FQNEAQ. The CDR3 region is CASSLALSRYTGELFF. CDR3 sequence (DNA): TGTGCCAGCAGCTTAGCGCTGTCACGTTACACCGGGGAGCTGTTTTTT.

The J gene is TRBJ1-2, the V gene TRBV2, with 7 bases fitting TRBD1. The V segment lost 6 bases and the J segment 0 bases; nucleotides outside the gene matches: 7. The CDR3 covers 15 residues. Germline V gene sequence: CDR1 SNHLY, CDR2 FYNNEI. CDR3 bases: TGTGCCAGCAGCTATACCGGGACAGCTAACTATGGCTACACCTTC. Residues: CASSYTGTANYGYTF. The full variable domain, rest sourced from reference TRBV2 and TRBJ1-2, is EPEVTQTPSHQVTQMGQEVILRCVPISNHLYFYWYRQILGQKVEFLVSFYNNEISEKSEIFDDQFSVERPDGSNFTLKIRSTKLEDSAMYFCASSYTGTANYGYTFGSGTRLTVV.

This clone was found a few times. The rearrangement links TRBV6-6 to TRBJ1-5, with unresolved D. The CDR3 extends over 13 amino acids. V was trimmed by 11 bases and J by 6 bases, leaving 17 bases between them. Germline V gene sequence: CDR1 MNHNY, CDR2 SVGAGI (reference sequence). The CDR3 loop is CAAGPSLSQPQHF. Written as DNA, the CDR3 is TGTGCCGCCGGACCGTCTTTGAGTCAGCCCCAGCATTTT.

The chain couples TRBV2 to TRBJ1-6, with 7 positions matching TRBD1. V was clipped by 4 bases and J by 7 bases; unmatched bases: 13. The germline gives CDR1 SNHLY, CDR2 FYNNEI. The CDR3 spans 17 residues. CDR3 in DNA: TGTGCCAGCAGTGGGTTTTTCCGACAGGGTGTCAATTCACCCCTCCACTTT. This codes for CASSGFFRQGVNSPLHF. Combining the CDR3 with reference TRBV2 and TRBJ1-6 gives the whole variable domain EPEVTQTPSHQVTQMGQEVILRCVPISNHLYFYWYRQILGQKVEFLVSFYNNEISEKSEIFDDQFSVERPDGSNFTLKIRSTKLEDSAMYFCASSGFFRQGVNSPLHFGNGTRLTVT.

This rearrangement joins TRBV30 to TRBJ2-3; TRBD2 matches at 8 bases. The V gene end was trimmed by 2 bases and the J gene end by 0 bases; junction bases not matched to a gene: 10. This CDR3 spans 17 amino acids. Looked up from germline, CDR1 is GTSNPN and CDR2 is SVGIG (reference sequence). The CDR3 coding sequence is TGTGCCTGGAGTTCCCGCAGCGGGGGCCCTAGCACAGATACGCAGTATTTT. The encoded protein is CAWSSRSGGPSTDTQYF. Complete variable domain (other parts from reference TRBV30 and TRBJ2-3): SQTIHQWPATLVQPVGSPLSLECTVEGTSNPNLYWYRQAAGRGLQLLFYSVGIGQISSEVPQNLSASRPQDRQFILSSKKLLLSDSGFYLCAWSSRSGGPSTDTQYFGPGTRLTVL.

The gene calls are TRBV14 and TRBJ2-5, with D possibly called TRBD1 or TRBD2 (5 bases each). V was cut by 3 bases and J by 5 bases, with 16 bases left in between. CDR3 length equals 15 residues. From germline, CDR1 is SGHDN and CDR2 FVKESK. CDR3: CASSHGTTRTETQYF. In DNA, the CDR3 is TGTGCCAGCAGCCATGGGACCACACGGACGGAGACCCAGTACTTC.

The J gene is TRBJ2-7, the V gene TRBV28; a weak D match, TRBD1 (6 bases). Germline V gene lookup returns CDR1 MDHEN and CDR2 SYDVKM. Trimming removed 5 bases from V and 2 bases from J, with 16 bases in between. This CDR3 comprises 15 residues. In DNA form, the CDR3 reads TGTGCCAGCAGTCCCCAGGGGCCTCCTGCCTACGAGCAGTACTTC. This encodes CASSPQGPPAYEQYF.

The chain links TRBV28 to TRBJ1-5; no definite D call. This CDR3 has 13 amino acids. Germline assignment: CDR1 MDHEN and CDR2 SYDVKM. V was shortened by 6 bases and J by 7 bases, with 13 bases between the two germline ends. For the CDR3, the DNA is TGTGCCAGCAGCTACGGGTTTAGGCAGCCCCAGCATTTT. Protein: CASSYGFRQPQHF.

V is TRBV7-2 and J is TRBJ2-3; tentatively, D is TRBD2 (6 bases). V was clipped by 4 bases and J by 6 bases, with 17 bases between them. Germline CDR1 reads SGHTA; CDR2 reads FQGNSA. This CDR3 comprises 15 residues. The CDR3 DNA reads TGTGCCAGCAGCTCAAGGGGCGGGGCCGGGGATACGCAGTATTTT. It translates to CASSSRGGAGDTQYF. Full variable domain (missing parts from reference TRBV7-2 and TRBJ2-3): GAGVSQSPSNKVTEKGKDVELRCDPISGHTALYWYRQSLGQGLEFLIYFQGNSAPDKSGLPSDRFSAERTGGSVSTLTIQRTQQEDSAVYLCASSSRGGAGDTQYFGPGTRLTVL.

J is TRBJ2-3 and V is TRBV5-6; the match to TRBD2 covers 12 bases. This CDR3 spans 17 amino acids. V lost 5 bases, J lost 0 bases, and 7 bases stayed unmatched. Germline assignment: CDR1 SGHDT and CDR2 YYEEEE. The CDR3 DNA is TGTGCCAGCAGTCGACTAGCGGGGGCTGGTAGCACAGATACGCAGTATTTT. It codes for CASSRLAGAGSTDTQYF. Together with reference TRBV5-6 and TRBJ2-3, the CDR3 gives the full variable domain: DAGVTQSPTHLIKTRGQQVTLRCSPKSGHDTVSWYQQALGQGPQFIFQYYEEEERQRGNFPDRFSGHQFPNYSSELNVNALLLGDSALYLCASSRLAGAGSTDTQYFGPGTRLTVL.

The genes are TRBV4-2 and TRBJ1-2; a weak D match, TRBD1 (5 bases). V was shortened by 0 bases and J by 7 bases, with 21 bases between the two germline ends. Germline-derived CDR1 and CDR2 are LGHNA and YNFKEQ. The CDR3 is 17 residues long. Here the CDR3 DNA reads TGTGCCAGCAGCCAAGATGGGGGGAGGGAAGGGCCGAGTGGCTACACCTTC. Translation: CASSQDGGREGPSGYTF.

This clone was picked up a small number of times. The chain links TRBV11-3 to TRBJ1-4; D is ambiguous. The CDR3 is 13 amino acids. V was trimmed by 4 bases and J by 4 bases, leaving 7 bases between them. Looked up from germline, CDR1 is SGHNT and CDR2 is YENEEA. CDR3 bases: TGTGCCAGCAGCTCTGATGTTAATGAAAAACTGTTTTTT. Its protein product is CASSSDVNEKLFF.

This chain connects TRBV19 to TRBJ1-5; maybe TRBD1 (6 bases). The V gene lost 4 bases and the J gene lost 6 bases, with 13 bases spanning the gap. The CDR3 has 14 residues. CDR1 is LNHDA, CDR2 SQIVND, per germline (reference sequence). CDR3 sequence: CASSTTGYLQPQHF. CDR3 nucleotide sequence: TGTGCCAGTAGTACAACAGGGTACCTTCAGCCCCAGCATTTT.

The chain has TRBV19 and TRBJ2-7; D remains ambiguous. V shed 2 bases and J shed 4 bases, with 12 bases lying between them. The V gene's germline CDR1 is LNHDA and CDR2 SQIVND (reference sequence). This CDR3 has 14 residues. CDR3 amino acids: CASSIRAVGYEQYF. Here the CDR3 DNA reads TGTGCCAGTAGTATAAGGGCAGTCGGATACGAGCAGTACTTC. The complete variable domain, with remaining parts taken from reference TRBV19 and TRBJ2-7, reads DGGITQSPKYLFRKEGQNVTLSCEQNLNHDAMYWYRQDPGQGLRLIYYSQIVNDFQKGDIAEGYSVSREKKESFPLTVTSAQKNPTAFYLCASSIRAVGYEQYFGPGTRLTVT.